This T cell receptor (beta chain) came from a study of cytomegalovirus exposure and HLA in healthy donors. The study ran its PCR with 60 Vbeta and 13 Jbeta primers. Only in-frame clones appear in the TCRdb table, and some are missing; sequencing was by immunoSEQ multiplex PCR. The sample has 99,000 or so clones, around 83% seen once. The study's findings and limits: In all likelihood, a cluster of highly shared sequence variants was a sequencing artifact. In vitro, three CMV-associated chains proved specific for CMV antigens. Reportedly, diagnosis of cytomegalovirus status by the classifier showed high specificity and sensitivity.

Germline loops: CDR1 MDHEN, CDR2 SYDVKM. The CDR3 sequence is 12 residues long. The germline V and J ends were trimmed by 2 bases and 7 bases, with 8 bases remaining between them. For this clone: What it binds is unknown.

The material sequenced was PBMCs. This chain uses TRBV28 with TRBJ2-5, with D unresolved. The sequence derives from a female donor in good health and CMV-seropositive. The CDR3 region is CASSLPSRTQYF. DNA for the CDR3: TGTGCCAGCAGTTTACCATCCAGGACCCAGTACTTC.